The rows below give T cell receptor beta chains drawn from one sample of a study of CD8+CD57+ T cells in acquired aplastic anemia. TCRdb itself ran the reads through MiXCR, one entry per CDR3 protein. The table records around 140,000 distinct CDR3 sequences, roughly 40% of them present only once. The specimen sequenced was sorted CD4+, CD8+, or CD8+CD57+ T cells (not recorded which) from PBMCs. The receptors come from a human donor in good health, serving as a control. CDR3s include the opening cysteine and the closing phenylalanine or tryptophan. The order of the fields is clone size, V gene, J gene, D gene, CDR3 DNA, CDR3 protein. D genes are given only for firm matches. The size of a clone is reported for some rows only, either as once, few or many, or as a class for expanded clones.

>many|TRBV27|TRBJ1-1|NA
TGTGCCAGCAGCCCGGGATGGAACACTGAAGCTTTCTTT
CASSPGWNTEAFF
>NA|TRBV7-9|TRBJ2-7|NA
TGTGCCAGCAGCTCCGCCTCCTACGAGCAGTACTTC
CASSSASYEQYF
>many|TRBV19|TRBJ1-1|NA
TGTGCCAGTAGTATGGCGCGGGGGCCCACTGAAGCTTTCTTT
CASSMARGPTEAFF
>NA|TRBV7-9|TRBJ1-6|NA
TGTGCCAGCAGCTTAGCAGGGATTTCACCCCTCCACTTT
CASSLAGISPLHF
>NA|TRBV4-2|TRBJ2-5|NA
TGTGCCAGCAGCCAAGATCCGGGCCCCCAAGAGGCCCAGTACTTC
CASSQDPGPQEAQYF
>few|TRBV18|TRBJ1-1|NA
TGTGCCAGCTCACCAATGGACGACACTGAAGCTTTCTTT
CASSPMDDTEAFF
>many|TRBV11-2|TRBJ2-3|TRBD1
TGTGCCAGCAGCTTAGAACAGGGGACAGATACGCAGTATTTT
CASSLEQGTDTQYF
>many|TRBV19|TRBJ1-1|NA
TGTGCCAGTAGTATAGTAGCAGGGCGAACTGAAGCTTTCTTT
CASSIVAGRTEAFF
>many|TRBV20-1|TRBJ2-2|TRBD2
TGCAGTGCTAGGAACCCGACTAGCGGGAGTACCGGGGAGCTGTTTTTT
CSARNPTSGSTGELFF
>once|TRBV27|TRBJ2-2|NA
TGTGCCAGCAGTTCTGCGGGTTATGCCGGGGAGCTGTTTTTT
CASSSAGYAGELFF
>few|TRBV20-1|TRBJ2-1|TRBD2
TGCAGTGCTAGGGGGGGGACGGTACCAAGCAATGAGCAGTTCTTC
CSARGGTVPSNEQFF
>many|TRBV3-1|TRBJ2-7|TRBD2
TGTGCCAGCAGCGCGGGACTAGCTGTCGAGCAGTACTTC
CASSAGLAVEQYF
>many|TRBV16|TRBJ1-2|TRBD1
TGTGCCAGCAGCCAATCGGGACCGGGACAGGGGGCTAATGGCTACACCTTC
CASSQSGPGQGANGYTF
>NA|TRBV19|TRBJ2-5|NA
TGTGCCAGTAGTACGCCCGGGGCAGGGGTAGAGACCCAGTACTTC
CASSTPGAGVETQYF
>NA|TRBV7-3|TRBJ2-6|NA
TGTGCCACCAGGGGTCCTGGGGCCAACGTCCTGACTTTC
CATRGPGANVLTF
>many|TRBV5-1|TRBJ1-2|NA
TGCGCCAGCAGGTCGACAGTCTATGGCTACACCTTC
CASRSTVYGYTF
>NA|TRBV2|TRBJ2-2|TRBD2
TGTGCCAGCAGTGAACTAGCGGGATCGTACACCGGGGAGCTGTTTTTT
CASSELAGSYTGELFF
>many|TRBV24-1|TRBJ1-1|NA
TGTGCCACCAGTGAACACGGGGATCGAGCGGCTTTCTTT
CATSEHGDRAAFF
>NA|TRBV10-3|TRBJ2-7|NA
TGTGCCATCAGTGAGTCTAAGGGTTTCTCCTACGAGCAGTACTTC
CAISESKGFSYEQYF
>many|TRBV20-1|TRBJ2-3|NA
TGCAGTGCTAGACAAAGTGTAAACACAGATACGCAGTATTTT
CSARQSVNTDTQYF
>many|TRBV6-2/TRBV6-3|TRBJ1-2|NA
TGTGCCAGCAGTTACTCACACAGGGCTCGAGCTAACTATGGCTACACCTTC
CASSYSHRARANYGYTF
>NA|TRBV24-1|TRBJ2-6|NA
TGTGCCACCAGTGTAGGGGTTGGGGCCAACGTCCTGACTTTC
CATSVGVGANVLTF
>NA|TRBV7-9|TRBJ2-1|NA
TGTGCCAGCAGCTTAGGGGGATACGAGCAGTTCTTC
CASSLGGYEQFF
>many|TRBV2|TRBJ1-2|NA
TGTGCCAGCAGGTACCGCACAAACTATGGCTACACCTTC
CASRYRTNYGYTF
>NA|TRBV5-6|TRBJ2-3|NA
TGTGCCAGCAGCTTGGAAAAGTACTTCTCTAGCACAGATACGCAGTATTTT
CASSLEKYFSSTDTQYF
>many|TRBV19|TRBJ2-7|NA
TGTGCCAGTAGTATGGTGGGTTCCTCCTACGAGCAGTACTTC
CASSMVGSSYEQYF
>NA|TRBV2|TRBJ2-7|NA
TGTGCCAGCAGTACCCCACAGATTAAGCCCTACGAGCAGTACTTC
CASSTPQIKPYEQYF
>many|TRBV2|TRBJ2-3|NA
TGTGCCAGCAGTGGGCGGCAGGGCTTTTCAGATACGCAGTATTTT
CASSGRQGFSDTQYF
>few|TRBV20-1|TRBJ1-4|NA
TGCAGTGCTAGACCGGCGGGTGAAAAACTGTTTTTT
CSARPAGEKLFF
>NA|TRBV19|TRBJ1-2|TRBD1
TGTGCCAGTAGTCCACCGAAGGGGACAGGGGGCAACGGCTACACCTTC
CASSPPKGTGGNGYTF
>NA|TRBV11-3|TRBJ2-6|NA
TGTGCCAGCAGCCATCGTTTCTCTGGGGCCAACGTCCTGACTTTC
CASSHRFSGANVLTF
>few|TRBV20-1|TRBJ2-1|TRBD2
TGCAGTGCGTTCGACGCACTAGCGGGAGGTGGGTACAATGAGCAGTTCTTC
CSAFDALAGGGYNEQFF
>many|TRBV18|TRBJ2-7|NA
TGTGCCAGCTCCAGGGCAGGGAGCTCCTACGAGCAGTACTTC
CASSRAGSSYEQYF
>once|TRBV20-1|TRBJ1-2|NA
TGCAGTGCTAGGGACAACCTTAACTATGGCTACACCTTC
CSARDNLNYGYTF
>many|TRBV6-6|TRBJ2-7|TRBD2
TGTGCCAGCAGTTACTCTCCCGGACTAGCGGACTCCTACGAGCAGTACTTC
CASSYSPGLADSYEQYF
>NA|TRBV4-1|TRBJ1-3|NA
TGCGCCAGCAGCCAAGATGGTACGGCGAATTACGGAAACACCATATATTTT
CASSQDGTANYGNTIYF
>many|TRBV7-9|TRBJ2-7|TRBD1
TGTGCCAGCAGCTTGTTGGGACAGGGGTCGGAAGAGCAGTACTTC
CASSLLGQGSEEQYF
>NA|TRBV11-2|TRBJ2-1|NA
TGTGCCAGCAGCCCAGTCGGACGCTACAGTAGGAATGAGCAGTTCTTC
CASSPVGRYSRNEQFF
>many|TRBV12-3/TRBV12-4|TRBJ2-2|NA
TGTGCCAGCAGTTTCCGGCAGGGTTCGGCCGGGGAGCTGTTTTTT
CASSFRQGSAGELFF
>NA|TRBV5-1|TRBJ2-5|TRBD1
TGCGCCAGCAGCCCGGCAGGGGGCGCCGAGACCCAGTACTTC
CASSPAGGAETQYF
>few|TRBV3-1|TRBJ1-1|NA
TGTGCCAGCAGCCAAAGGACAGACATACAAGGAGCTTTCTTT
CASSQRTDIQGAFF
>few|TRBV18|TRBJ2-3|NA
TGTGCCAGCTCACCGGGCCTTCGGGATACGCAGTATTTT
CASSPGLRDTQYF
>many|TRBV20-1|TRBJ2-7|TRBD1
TGCAGTGCTAGAAAAGGGACAGGATCCTACGAGCAGTACTTC
CSARKGTGSYEQYF
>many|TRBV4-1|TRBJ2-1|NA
TGCGCCAGCAGCCAGGGTCTCGTGAAGTACAATGAGCAGTTCTTC
CASSQGLVKYNEQFF
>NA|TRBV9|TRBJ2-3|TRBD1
TGTGCCAGCAGCGTAGTGGGACAGATCACAGATACGCAGTATTTT
CASSVVGQITDTQYF
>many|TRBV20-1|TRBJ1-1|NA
TGCAGTGCCCCGCGGGGCACTGAAGCTTTCTTT
CSAPRGTEAFF
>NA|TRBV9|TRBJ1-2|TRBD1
TGTGCCAGCAGGGACAGGTCCAACTATGGCTACACCTTC
CASRDRSNYGYTF